The subject of this entry is one TCR beta chain. Antigen: not known. This record comes from a study of cytomegalovirus exposure and HLA in healthy donors. Study-level information: Approximately 180 million T cells yielded roughly 100 million unique TCR beta sequences, as an earlier analysis found.

Primers included in the PCR were 60 Vbeta and 13 Jbeta primers. Here immunoSEQ multiplex PCR was the method, and the copy in TCRdb shows in-frame clones only, minus some. The sample holds 120,000 to 150,000 clones, over 60% seen once. Study results and caveats: Being productive about 87% or about 30% of the time was typical of most TCR beta V segments in an earlier analysis.

This CDR3 is 15 amino acids long. Trimming cost V 5 bases and J 4 bases, with 17 bases left between them. Germline CDR1 is MNHEY and CDR2 is SVGAGI. The receptor was derived from a woman in her twenties or thirties in good health and CMV-seropositive. Sequences were obtained from PBMCs. The V and J genes are TRBV6-5 and TRBJ1-1; no clear D gene. The CDR3 nucleotides are TGTGCCAGCAGTCCGAACCCCGGGGTCGGCACTGAAGCTTTCTTT. Protein: CASSPNPGVGTEAFF.